This note documents a single T cell receptor beta chain sequence. This entry belongs to a study of blood T cell repertoires in COVID-19. Study at large: From T cells, B-cell-depleted T cells, or PBMCs came the material, which was cDNA or gDNA.

Grouping used clinical history reported by participants in a survey and questionnaire. Resolution of symptoms, clearance, or two negative PCRs was present in recovered Cohort 3 donors. CDR3 length equals 14 residues. CDR1 SGHNT and CDR2 YENEEA come from the germline V gene. V was cut by 3 bases and J by 8 bases, with 17 bases left in between. Per the original methods: Amplification of reference gene primers was used by the study to estimate nucleated cell counts. Here immunoSEQ multiplex PCR was the method, and the copy in TCRdb shows in-frame clones only, minus some. The DNA was the basis for D and trimming; V, J and clone size are from that table. The table lists 250,000 to 300,000 clones, about four fifths of them singletons.

V is TRBV11-3 and J is TRBJ2-7; D not resolved. Sequenced: PBMCs or T cells enriched from blood (not recorded which). The TCR sequence derives from a man aged 50 or older who had recovered from COVID-19. The CDR3 here is CASSLAADQGQQYF. CDR3 DNA: TGTGCCAGCAGCTTGGCGGCAGACCAAGGCCAGCAGTACTTC.